This T cell receptor (beta chain) was recovered during a study of cytomegalovirus exposure and HLA in healthy donors. Study as a whole: There were 75 million to 95 million unique TCRs (from HLA-typed donors) in an early data release. Most genotyped donors, approximately 81% of about 360, had Caucasian-associated genetic ancestry.

About this clone: Antigen: not known.

Germline V gene lookup returns CDR1 MNHNY and CDR2 SVGAGI (reference sequence). This CDR3 is 15 amino acids long. V lost 2 bases and J lost 1, with 11 bases in between. Study observations and caveats: Among the most significant clusters, several appeared linked to common viral pathogens in a later analysis.

PCR amplification relied on 60 Vbeta primers (plus 13 Jbeta primers). Original processing notes: Per a later analysis, the number of unique TCR beta chains was approximately 80 million, of which 8.5 million to 11 million were shared. Assay used: immunoSEQ multiplex PCR; TCRdb lists only in-frame clones, some missing. That table is the source of V, J and clone size, and D and trimming were worked out from the DNA. The sample consists of around 88,000 clones, 60% to 85% of them appearing once. The receptor was derived from a man between 45 and 60 years old in good health and CMV-seropositive. This chain uses TRBV6-6 with TRBJ1-1; unclear D gene. The sequencing input was PBMCs. The CDR3 loop is CASSYGNPSNTEAFF. CDR3 sequence (DNA): TGTGCCAGCAGTTACGGCAACCCCTCGAACACTGAAGCTTTCTTT.